The 11 T cell receptor beta chains below all came from one sample that was sequenced in a study of blood T cell repertoires in COVID-19. Only in-frame clones appear in the TCRdb table, and some are missing; sequencing was by immunoSEQ multiplex PCR. Among 360,000 or so clones listed, about nine tenths were seen once. The material sequenced was peripheral blood. Receptors originate from an older woman with COVID-19, enrolled during active disease.

This clone came up a few times. The rearrangement uses TRBV4-1 and TRBJ1-2; weak D call: TRBD1 (5 bases). The length of the CDR3 is 14 residues. Trimming shortened V by 3 bases and J by 8 bases, and 16 bases separated the two germline ends. Looked up from germline, CDR1 is MGHRA and CDR2 is YSYEKL. CDR3 loop: CASSQATGVGGYTF. The CDR3 bases are TGCGCCAGCAGCCAGGCAACGGGGGTTGGCGGCTACACCTTC.

The gene calls are TRBV6-5 and TRBJ1-2, with D maybe TRBD1 (5 bases). This CDR3 has 11 amino acids. Germline loops: CDR1 MNHEY, CDR2 SVGAGI. V dropped 7 bases and J dropped 4 bases, with 7 bases sitting between them. CDR3 region: CASKDSYGYTF. In nucleotides, the CDR3 is TGTGCCAGCAAAGACAGCTATGGCTACACCTTC.

The rearrangement links TRBV12-3 or TRBV12-4 to TRBJ2-5, with a possible D match to TRBD2 (6 bases). Deletions cut 3 bases from V and 7 bases from J, with 9 bases between. The CDR3 extends over 12 amino acids. The CDR3: CASSLKRVTQYF. CDR3 bases: TGTGCCAGCAGTTTGAAGCGGGTGACCCAGTACTTC.

The chain couples TRBV28 to TRBJ1-2; 9 bases align to TRBD1. The CDR3 runs 15 residues. Germline V CDR1 and CDR2: MDHEN, SYDVKM. Trimming at V came to 5 bases and at J to 1 base, leaving 5 bases not matched to a gene. DNA of the CDR3: TGTGCCAGCAGTCCGTCGGGACAGGGTAACTATGGCTACACCTTC. This gives the protein CASSPSGQGNYGYTF.

This clone has only one observation. V is TRBV27 and J is TRBJ2-3; D possibly corresponds to TRBD2 (6 bases). The CDR3 runs 17 residues. The ends were cut back, 5 bases at V and 0 bases at J, with 18 bases in the middle. Germline V gene sequence: CDR1 MNHEY, CDR2 SMNVEV (reference sequence). The CDR3 region is CASSPLRVGGSTDTQYF. DNA for the CDR3: TGTGCCAGCAGTCCCCTCCGGGTTGGGGGGAGCACAGATACGCAGTATTTT.

This chain links TRBV7-8 with TRBJ2-1; 7 nucleotides align to TRBD1. Losses at the gene ends were 4 bases for V and 8 bases for J; bases not matched to a gene: 11. CDR3 size: 15 residues. Germline V gene data show CDR1 as SGHVS and CDR2 as FQNEAQ. The CDR3 DNA reads as TGTGCCAGCAGCTCCACGGGGCAGGGGGTCGATGAGCAGTTCTTC. Amino acids: CASSSTGQGVDEQFF.

The V call is TRBV4-1, the J call TRBJ2-3; D perhaps matches TRBD2 (6 bases). This CDR3 contains 15 residues. V was shortened by 1 base and J by 3 bases, with 11 bases between the two germline ends. Germline CDR1 is MGHRA and CDR2 is YSYEKL. CDR3 in amino acids: CASSQARGWTDTQYF. The CDR3 bases are TGCGCCAGCAGCCAAGCCCGGGGGTGGACAGATACGCAGTATTTT.

This chain uses TRBV19 with TRBJ1-1; 8 nucleotides align to TRBD1. Looked up from germline, CDR1 is LNHDA and CDR2 is SQIVND (reference sequence). The CDR3 is made up of 14 amino acids. J lost 7 bases, V lost 3 bases, and 7 bases had no gene match. CDR3 loop: CASSMWGDRGEAFF. DNA for the CDR3: TGTGCCAGTAGTATGTGGGGAGACAGGGGTGAAGCTTTCTTT.

For the CDR3, the DNA is TGTGCCAGCAGTTCCCCCCCGCAGACTACGGGCTACGAGCAGTACTTC. Encoded protein: CASSSPPQTTGYEQYF. The genes are TRBV28 and TRBJ2-7; D is possibly TRBD2 (5 bases). Trimming took 4 bases from V and 3 from J, leaving 19 bases between them. Germline CDR1 reads MDHEN; CDR2 reads SYDVKM. The CDR3 totals 16 residues.

The table lists this clone with a count of one. This chain uses TRBV6-6 with TRBJ1-6, with no clear D. This CDR3 is built from 15 residues. Germline CDR1 is MNHNY and CDR2 is SVGAGI (reference sequence). The V end lost 6 bases, the J end lost 0 bases, and 9 bases lay between the germline ends. CDR3: CASSDHYSYNSPLHF. CDR3 nucleotide sequence: TGTGCCAGCAGCGACCACTACTCCTATAATTCACCCCTCCACTTT.

The V call is TRBV6-4, the J call TRBJ1-5, with a possible D match to TRBD1 (6 bases). Trimming took off 2 bases at V and 0 bases at J, with 8 bases between the two ends. This CDR3 has 15 residues. Germline V gene sequence: CDR1 MRHNA, CDR2 SNTAGT. The CDR3 nucleotides are TGTGCCAGCAGTGACCAGGGGATTAGCAATCAGCCCCAGCATTTT. Residues: CASSDQGISNQPQHF.